The clone carrying this T cell receptor (beta chain) occurred a few times. Its antigen is still unknown. The data derive from a study of T cell repertoires in cytomegalovirus infection. CDR1 and CDR2 (germline): DFQATT, SNEGSKA (reference sequence). J was trimmed by 6 bases and V by 6 bases; bases with no gene match: 18. This CDR3 has 18 amino acids. Whole-study results and caveats: Cumulative public TCR beta family frequency identified CMV carriers with the relevant HLA.

TCRdb re-derived calls from the reads in MiXCR, one entry per CDR3 protein. The sample consists of hundreds of thousands of distinct CDR3 sequences, approximately 8.9% of them appearing once. The clonotype comes from a human donor in good health (CMV status not recorded). Some clones in this sample may be carry-over from other donors' samples. The rearrangement links TRBV20-1 to TRBJ2-3; 13 nucleotides line up with TRBD2. The sample comprised PBMCs. This CDR3 is CSARDNYRTSGGVDTQYF. CDR3 DNA: TGCAGTGCCCGAGACAACTACAGGACTAGCGGGGGTGTTGATACGCAGTATTTT.